The clone carrying this T cell receptor (beta chain) was counted a few times. Its target is unknown. The data derive from a study of shared clonotypes between healthy human individuals. On sorted subsets, replicate PCRs used 200 to 250 ng DNA, or tens of thousands of T cell genomes. Clones were sequenced by immunoSEQ multiplex PCR, and TCRdb holds only the in-frame ones, with some missing. The sample includes some 1,100,000 clones, around 78% of them seen just once. General study findings and limits: An anticipated effect of sequencing depth on clonotype sharing among donors was recognized.

The CDR3 runs 15 residues. Germline assignment: CDR1 MDHEN and CDR2 SYDVKM. V shed 6 bases and J 0 bases; nucleotides not matched to a gene: 3. Healthy HIV-negative adults with no recent acute infections or vaccinations were recruited as donors. Those who donated, Caucasian adults without exception, all lived in Nashville, Tennessee. The source material was memory CD4+ T cells from PBMCs. The subset here: CD45RA-negative fraction. The sequence was collected from a man younger than 35 in good health. Some clones in this sample may be carry-over from other donors' samples. The chain has TRBV28 and TRBJ1-3; 9 bases line up with TRBD1. The CDR3 loop is CASSTGGISGNTIYF. The CDR3 bases are TGTGCCAGCAGCACAGGGGGCATCTCTGGAAACACCATATATTTT. The full variable domain, completed using reference TRBV28 and TRBJ1-3, is DVKVTQSSRYLVKRTGEKVFLECVQDMDHENMFWYRQDPGLGLRLIYFSYDVKMKEKGDIPEGYSVSREKKERFSLILESASTNQTSMYLCASSTGGISGNTIYFGEGSWLTVV.